This TCR beta chain was documented in a study of blood T cell repertoires in COVID-19. Study-level background: PBMCs, B-cell-depleted T cells, or T cells were the source of the cDNA or gDNA that made up the material.

V lost 8 bases and J lost 13; bases outside the gene matches: 12. CDR3 length equals 13 residues. Methods used by the authors: Reference gene primer amplification yielded estimated nucleated cell counts. The data were produced by immunoSEQ multiplex PCR, yet TCRdb's version contains in-frame clones alone and is incomplete. For V, J and clone size, that table is used; D and trimming come from the DNA. This table holds roughly 250,000 clones, more than 75% found once. The participants were between about 18 and 89 years old and came from fewer than 25 US areas. In assigning cohorts, the study relied on participant-reported clinical history.

The sequence derives from a woman in her thirties or forties with acute COVID-19. The rearrangement uses TRBV12-3 or TRBV12-4 and TRBJ2-1; 9 bases map to TRBD2. The sample comprised PBMCs or T cells enriched from blood (not recorded which). In DNA form, the CDR3 reads TGTGCCAGCGGGGGGGCTCTAGCGGGACAACAGTTCTTC. Translating it yields CASGGALAGQQFF.